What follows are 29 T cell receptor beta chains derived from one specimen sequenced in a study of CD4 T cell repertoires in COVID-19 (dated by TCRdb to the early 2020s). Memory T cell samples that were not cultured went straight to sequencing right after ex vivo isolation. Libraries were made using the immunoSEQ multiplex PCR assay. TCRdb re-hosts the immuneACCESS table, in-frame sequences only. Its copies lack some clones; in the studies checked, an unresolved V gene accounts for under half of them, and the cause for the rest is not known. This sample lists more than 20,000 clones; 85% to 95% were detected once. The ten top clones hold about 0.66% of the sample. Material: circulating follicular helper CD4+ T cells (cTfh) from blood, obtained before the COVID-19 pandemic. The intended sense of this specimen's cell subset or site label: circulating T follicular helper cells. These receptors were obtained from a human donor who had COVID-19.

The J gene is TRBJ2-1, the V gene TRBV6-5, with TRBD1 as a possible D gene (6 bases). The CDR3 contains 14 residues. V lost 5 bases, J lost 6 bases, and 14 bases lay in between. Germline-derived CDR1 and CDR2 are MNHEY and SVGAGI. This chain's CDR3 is CASSPLRGGNEQFF. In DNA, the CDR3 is TGTGCCAGCAGTCCACTGAGAGGGGGCAATGAGCAGTTCTTC.

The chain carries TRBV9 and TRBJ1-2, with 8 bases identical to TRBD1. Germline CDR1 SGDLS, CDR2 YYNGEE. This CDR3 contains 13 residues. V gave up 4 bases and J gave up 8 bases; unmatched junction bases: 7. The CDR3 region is CASSIQGAWGYTF. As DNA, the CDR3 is TGTGCCAGCAGCATTCAGGGGGCCTGGGGCTACACCTTC.

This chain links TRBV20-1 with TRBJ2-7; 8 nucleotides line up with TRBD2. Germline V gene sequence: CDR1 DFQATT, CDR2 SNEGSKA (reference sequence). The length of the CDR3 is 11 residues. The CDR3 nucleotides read TGCGGTTGGACTAGCTTATACGAGCAGTACTTC. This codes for CGWTSLYEQYF.

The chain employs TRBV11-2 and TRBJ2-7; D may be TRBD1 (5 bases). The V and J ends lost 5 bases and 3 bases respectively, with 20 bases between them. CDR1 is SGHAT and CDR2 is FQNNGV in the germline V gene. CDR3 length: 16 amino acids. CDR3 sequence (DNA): TGTGCCAGCAGCAAAAACCCCGCAGGGATGGTCTACGAGCAGTACTTC. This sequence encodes CASSKNPAGMVYEQYF.

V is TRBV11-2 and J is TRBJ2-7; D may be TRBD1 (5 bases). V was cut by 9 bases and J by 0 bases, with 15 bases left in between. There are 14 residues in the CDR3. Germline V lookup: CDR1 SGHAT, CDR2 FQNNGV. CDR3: CASTQALGSYEQYF. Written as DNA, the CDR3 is TGTGCCAGTACACAGGCCCTAGGCTCCTACGAGCAGTACTTC.

CDR3 in amino acids: CASSEGDYGYTF. CDR3 nucleotides: TGTGCCAGCAGTGAAGGAGACTATGGCTACACCTTC. This chain links TRBV28 with TRBJ1-2; no definite D call. This CDR3 region has 12 residues. Looked up from germline, CDR1 is MDHEN and CDR2 is SYDVKM. Trimming took off 5 bases at V and 3 bases at J, with 7 bases between the two ends.

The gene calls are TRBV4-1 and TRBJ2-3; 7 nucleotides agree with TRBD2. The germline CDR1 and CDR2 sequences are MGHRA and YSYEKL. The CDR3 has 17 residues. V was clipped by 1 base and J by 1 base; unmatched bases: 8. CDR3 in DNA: TGCGCCAGCAGCCAAGGACAAGGTGGGGGGGGCACAGATACGCAGTATTTT. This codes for CASSQGQGGGGTDTQYF.

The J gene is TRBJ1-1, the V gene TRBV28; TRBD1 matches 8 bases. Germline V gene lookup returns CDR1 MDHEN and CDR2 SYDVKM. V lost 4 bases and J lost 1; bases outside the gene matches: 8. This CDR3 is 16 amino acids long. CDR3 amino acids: CASSSRQGRTNTEAFF. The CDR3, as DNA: TGTGCCAGCAGTTCCCGACAGGGGCGTACGAACACTGAAGCTTTCTTT.

CDR3 in amino acids: CASSEGVRAGYGYTF. CDR3 coding DNA: TGTGCCAGCAGTGAAGGAGTTCGGGCAGGGTATGGCTACACCTTC. This chain links TRBV2 with TRBJ1-2; tentative D call: TRBD1 (5 bases). Per the germline V gene, CDR1 is SNHLY and CDR2 is FYNNEI. The CDR3 sequence is 15 residues long. Trimming shortened V by 1 base and J by 5 bases, and 14 bases separated the two germline ends.

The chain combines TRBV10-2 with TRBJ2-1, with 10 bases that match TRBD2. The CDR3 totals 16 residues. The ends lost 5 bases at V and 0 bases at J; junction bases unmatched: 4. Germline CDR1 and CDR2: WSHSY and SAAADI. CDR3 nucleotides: TGCGCCAGCAGTCGGACTAGCGGATTCTCCTACAATGAGCAGTTCTTC. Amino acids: CASSRTSGFSYNEQFF.

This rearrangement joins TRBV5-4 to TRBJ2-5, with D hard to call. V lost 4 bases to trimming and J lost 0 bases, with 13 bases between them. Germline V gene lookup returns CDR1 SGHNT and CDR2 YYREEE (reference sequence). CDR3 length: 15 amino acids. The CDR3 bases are TGTGCCAGCAGCCCCTCCGGCGGTTACCAAGAGACCCAGTACTTC. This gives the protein CASSPSGGYQETQYF. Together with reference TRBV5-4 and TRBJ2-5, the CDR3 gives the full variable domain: ETGVTQSPTHLIKTRGQQVTLRCSSQSGHNTVSWYQQALGQGPQFIFQYYREEENGRGNFPPRFSGLQFPNYSSELNVNALELDDSALYLCASSPSGGYQETQYFGPGTRLLVL.

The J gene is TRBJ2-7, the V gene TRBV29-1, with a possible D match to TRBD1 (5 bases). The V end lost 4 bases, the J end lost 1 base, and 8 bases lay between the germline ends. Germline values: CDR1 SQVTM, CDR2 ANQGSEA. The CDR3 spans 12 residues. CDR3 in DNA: TGCAGCGTTGTAGACAGTTCCTACGAGCAGTACTTC. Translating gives CSVVDSSYEQYF.

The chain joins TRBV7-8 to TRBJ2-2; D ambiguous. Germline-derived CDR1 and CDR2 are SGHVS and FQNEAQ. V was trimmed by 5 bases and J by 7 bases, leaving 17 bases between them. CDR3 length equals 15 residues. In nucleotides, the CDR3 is TGTGCCAGCAGCGCCTCCTATGTCTCGGGCGGGGAGCTGTTTTTT. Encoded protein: CASSASYVSGGELFF.

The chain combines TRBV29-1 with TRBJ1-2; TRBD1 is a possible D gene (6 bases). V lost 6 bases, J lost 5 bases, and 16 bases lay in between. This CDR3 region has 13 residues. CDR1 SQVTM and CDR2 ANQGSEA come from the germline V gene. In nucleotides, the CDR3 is TGCAGCGTCCCGAACAGGGACCTTTATGGCTACACCTTC. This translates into CSVPNRDLYGYTF.

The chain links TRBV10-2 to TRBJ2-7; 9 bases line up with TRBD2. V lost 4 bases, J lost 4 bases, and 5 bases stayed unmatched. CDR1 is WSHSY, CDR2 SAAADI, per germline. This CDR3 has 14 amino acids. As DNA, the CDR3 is TGCGCCAGCAGTGCGACTAGCGGCTCGTACGAGCAGTACTTC. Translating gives CASSATSGSYEQYF.

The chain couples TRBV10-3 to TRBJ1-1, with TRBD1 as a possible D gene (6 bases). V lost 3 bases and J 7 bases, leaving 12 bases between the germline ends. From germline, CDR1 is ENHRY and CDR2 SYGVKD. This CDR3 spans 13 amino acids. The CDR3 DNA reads TGTGCCATCAGTGACAACGTACAGGGTGAAGCTTTCTTT. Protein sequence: CAISDNVQGEAFF.

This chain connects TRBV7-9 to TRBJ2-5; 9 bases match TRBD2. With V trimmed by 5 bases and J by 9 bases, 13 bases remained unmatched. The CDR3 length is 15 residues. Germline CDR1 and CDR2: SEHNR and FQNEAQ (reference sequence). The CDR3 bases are TGTGCCAGCAGCCGTAGCGGGGGCCCTTTCGCGGCCCAGTACTTC. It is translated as CASSRSGGPFAAQYF. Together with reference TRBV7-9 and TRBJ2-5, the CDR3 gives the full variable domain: DTGVSQNPRHKITKRGQNVTFRCDPISEHNRLYWYRQTLGQGPEFLTYFQNEAQLEKSRLLSDRFSAERPKGSFSTLEIQRTEQGDSAMYLCASSRSGGPFAAQYFGPGTRLLVL.

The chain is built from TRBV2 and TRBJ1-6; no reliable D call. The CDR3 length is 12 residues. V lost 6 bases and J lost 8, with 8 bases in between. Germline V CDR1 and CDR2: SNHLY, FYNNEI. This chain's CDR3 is CASRADYSPLHF. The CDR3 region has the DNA TGTGCCAGCAGGGCAGATTATTCACCCCTCCACTTT. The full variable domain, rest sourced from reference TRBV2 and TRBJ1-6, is EPEVTQTPSHQVTQMGQEVILRCVPISNHLYFYWYRQILGQKVEFLVSFYNNEISEKSEIFDDQFSVERPDGSNFTLKIRSTKLEDSAMYFCASRADYSPLHFGNGTRLTVT.

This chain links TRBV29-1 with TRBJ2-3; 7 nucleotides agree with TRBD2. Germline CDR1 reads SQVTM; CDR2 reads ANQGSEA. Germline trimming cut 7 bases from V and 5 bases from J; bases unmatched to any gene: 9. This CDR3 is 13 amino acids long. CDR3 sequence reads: CSAREGTGDTQYF. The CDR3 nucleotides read TGCAGCGCCAGGGAGGGGACCGGAGATACGCAGTATTTT.

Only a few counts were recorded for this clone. CDR3 protein: CASKGTSGDPGQFF. Written as DNA, the CDR3 is TGTGCCAGCAAGGGGACTAGCGGGGACCCGGGGCAGTTCTTC. The chain employs TRBV2 and TRBJ2-1; TRBD2 agrees at 13 bases. Trimming took 7 bases from V and 12 from J; bases not matched to a gene: 9. The CDR3 sequence is 14 residues long. CDR1 and CDR2 from the germline V gene are SNHLY and FYNNEI.

CDR3 protein: CASSPWTGGYEQYF. The CDR3 DNA follows: TGTGCCAGCAGCCCTTGGACAGGGGGCTACGAGCAGTACTTC. This chain joins TRBV7-2 and TRBJ2-7, with 10 nucleotides matching TRBD1. The CDR3 runs to 14 residues. V trimming: 5 bases; J trimming: 3 bases; junction bases outside the gene matches: 4. Germline V gene data show CDR1 as SGHTA and CDR2 as FQGNSA.

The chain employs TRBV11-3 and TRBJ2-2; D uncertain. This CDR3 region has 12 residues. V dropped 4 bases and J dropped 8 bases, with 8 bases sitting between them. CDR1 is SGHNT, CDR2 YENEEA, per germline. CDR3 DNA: TGTGCCAGCAGCTCCGACTCGGGGGAGCTGTTTTTT. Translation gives CASSSDSGELFF.

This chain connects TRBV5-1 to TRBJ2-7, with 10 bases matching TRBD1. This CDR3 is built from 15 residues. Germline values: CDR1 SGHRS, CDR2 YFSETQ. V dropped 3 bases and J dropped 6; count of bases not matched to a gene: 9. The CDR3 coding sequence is TGCGCCAGCAGCTGGTGGGGGACAGGGGTCTCCGAGCAGTACTTC. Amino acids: CASSWWGTGVSEQYF.

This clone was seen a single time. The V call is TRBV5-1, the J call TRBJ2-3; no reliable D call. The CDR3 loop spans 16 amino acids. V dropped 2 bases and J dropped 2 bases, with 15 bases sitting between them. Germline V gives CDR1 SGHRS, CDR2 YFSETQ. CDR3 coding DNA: TGCGCCAGCAGCTTAGAGAGCATCACTCTCACAGATACGCAGTATTTT. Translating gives CASSLESITLTDTQYF.

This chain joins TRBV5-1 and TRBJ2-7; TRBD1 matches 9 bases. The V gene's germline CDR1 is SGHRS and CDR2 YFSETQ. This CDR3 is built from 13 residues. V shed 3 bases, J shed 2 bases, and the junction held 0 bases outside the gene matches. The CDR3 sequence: CASSWTGAYEQYF. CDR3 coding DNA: TGCGCCAGCAGCTGGACAGGGGCCTACGAGCAGTACTTC.

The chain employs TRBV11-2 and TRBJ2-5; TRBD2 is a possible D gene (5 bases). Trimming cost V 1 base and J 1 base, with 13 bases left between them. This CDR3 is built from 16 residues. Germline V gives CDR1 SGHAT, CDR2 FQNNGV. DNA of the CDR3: TGTGCCAGCAGCTTAGGTACGGGATTCGTCCAAGAGACCCAGTACTTC. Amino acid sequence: CASSLGTGFVQETQYF.

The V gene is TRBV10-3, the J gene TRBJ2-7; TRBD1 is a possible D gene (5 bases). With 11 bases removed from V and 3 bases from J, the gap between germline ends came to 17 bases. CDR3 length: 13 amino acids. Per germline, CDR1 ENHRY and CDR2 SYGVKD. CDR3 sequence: CASRQGVFYEQYF. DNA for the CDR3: TGTGCCTCCCGACAAGGGGTTTTCTACGAGCAGTACTTC.

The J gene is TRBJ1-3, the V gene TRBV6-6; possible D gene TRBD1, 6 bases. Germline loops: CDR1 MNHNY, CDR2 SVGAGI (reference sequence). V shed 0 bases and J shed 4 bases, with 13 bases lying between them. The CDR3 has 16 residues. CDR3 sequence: CASSYSHSGQGNTIYF. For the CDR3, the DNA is TGTGCCAGCAGTTACTCCCATTCCGGACAGGGAAACACCATATATTTT.

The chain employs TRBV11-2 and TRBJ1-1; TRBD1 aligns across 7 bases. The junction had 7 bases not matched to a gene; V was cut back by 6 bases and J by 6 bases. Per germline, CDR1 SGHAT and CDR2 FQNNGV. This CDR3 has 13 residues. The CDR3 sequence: CASSILQGAEAFF. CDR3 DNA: TGTGCCAGCAGTATTCTGCAGGGGGCTGAAGCTTTCTTT.